The clone carrying this T cell receptor beta chain was counted at least ten times. The antigen is not known. This sample stems from a study of CD8 T cells in ankylosing spondylitis. The study, taken as a whole, reports: Characteristic, it appeared, of ankylosing spondylitis blood was a TCR beta motif of roughly eight highly homologous variants. A number of the motif variants had already been described in reactive arthritis synovial fluid and blood. Clones that were linked to disease were CD8+ and were relatively rare in peripheral blood.

Libraries for TCR beta were made by quantitative 5'-RACE with molecular barcodes. One entry per CDR3 protein, called by TCRdb with MiXCR from the 5' RACE reads. There are roughly 250,000 distinct CDR3 sequences in the sample; around 9.2% occur only once, and under 7.5% lies in the top ten. The CDR3 length is 20 residues. Germline loops: CDR1 MDHEN, CDR2 SYDVKM. J lost 1 base, V lost 6 bases, and 19 bases had no gene match. V is TRBV28 and J is TRBJ2-3; 10 bases match TRBD1. The sequence was collected from a male donor with ankylosing spondylitis or in good health (not recorded which). Sequences were obtained from blood, either unsorted or a sorted T cell fraction (not recorded which). The CDR3 region is CASRWVMGQGPSPGTDTQYF. The CDR3 region has the DNA TGTGCCAGCAGATGGGTTATGGGACAGGGGCCGTCTCCCGGCACAGATACGCAGTATTTT.